Listed below are T cell receptor beta chains from one sample, sequenced in a study of shared clonotypes between healthy human individuals. Data came from immunoSEQ multiplex PCR; TCRdb stores just in-frame clones and leaves some out. Here the sample spans a few million clones, 85% to 95% being singletons. Sequencing input: naive CD4+ T cells from PBMCs. These receptor sequences come from a man in his late teens or twenties in good health. Some clones in this sample may be carry-over from other donors' samples. Each CDR3 is given with its conserved first and last residue. The order of the fields is V gene, D gene, clone size, J gene, CDR3 protein, CDR3 DNA. The D gene is left open where the match is weak. Rows may omit the clone size; those that give it use once, few, many or a size class.

TRBV5-1,-,-,TRBJ2-7,CASSFQLGSQGGQYF,TGCGCCAGCAGCTTCCAATTAGGGTCCCAGGGGGGGCAGTACTTC
TRBV5-1,-,-,TRBJ1-1,CASSSRQTNTEAFF,TGTGCCAGCAGCTCTAGACAGACGAACACTGAAGCTTTCTTT
TRBV28,TRBD1,-,TRBJ1-2,CAASWTGYGYTF,TGTGCCGCCAGCTGGACAGGCTATGGCTACACCTTC
TRBV2,TRBD2,-,TRBJ2-1,CASSERGGRGWNEQFF,TGTGCCAGCAGTGAAAGAGGCGGGAGAGGGTGGAATGAGCAGTTCTTC
TRBV19,TRBD2,-,TRBJ2-7,CASSIAAGGFEQYF,TGTGCCAGTAGTATAGCAGCGGGAGGGTTCGAGCAGTACTTC
TRBV6-5,TRBD1,-,TRBJ2-5,CASSRQGVIQETQYF,TGTGCCAGCAGCCGACAGGGGGTCATCCAAGAGACCCAGTACTTC
TRBV5-4,-,once,TRBJ2-3,CASTQAPNTSDTDTQYF,TGTGCCAGCACCCAAGCCCCTAACACATCTGACACAGATACGCAGTATTTT
TRBV11-2,-,-,TRBJ1-3,CASSLDPSSRGSNTIYF,TGTGCCAGCAGCTTAGATCCGAGTTCCCGGGGCTCAAACACCATATATTTT
TRBV6-1,-,-,TRBJ2-7,CASSEGAPGLYEQYF,TGTGCCAGCAGTGAAGGGGCCCCTGGTCTCTACGAGCAGTACTTC
TRBV14,TRBD1,-,TRBJ2-3,CASSQDWTGAPDTQYF,TGTGCCAGCAGCCAAGATTGGACAGGGGCCCCAGATACGCAGTATTTT
TRBV5-1,-,-,TRBJ2-6,CASARGANIGSGANVLTF,TGCGCCAGCGCTCGGGGGGCCAACATCGGCTCTGGGGCCAACGTCCTGACTTTC
TRBV7-6,TRBD2,-,TRBJ2-2,CASRLADANTGELFF,TGTGCCAGTAGACTAGCGGACGCGAACACCGGGGAGCTGTTTTTT
TRBV25-1,TRBD1,-,TRBJ2-1,CASSALTGKSYNEQFF,TGTGCCAGCAGTGCTTTGACAGGGAAATCCTACAATGAGCAGTTCTTC
TRBV6-1,-,-,TRBJ2-5,CASSDIETQYF,TGTGCCAGCAGTGATATAGAGACCCAGTACTTC
TRBV6-5,-,-,TRBJ1-2,CASNQKGSGGGYTF,TGTGCCAGCAACCAAAAAGGGTCGGGGGGTGGCTACACCTTC
TRBV9,TRBD2,once,TRBJ2-1,CASSVGLTSGYNEQFF,TGTGCCAGCAGCGTAGGGTTGACTAGCGGATACAATGAGCAGTTCTTC
TRBV7-9,TRBD2,-,TRBJ2-7,CASSLGSAGVYEQYF,TGTGCCAGCAGCTTAGGTTCGGCGGGAGTCTACGAGCAGTACTTC
TRBV2,-,-,TRBJ1-1,CASSEAIDIRAFF,TGTGCCAGCAGTGAAGCGATTGACATCAGAGCTTTCTTT
TRBV5-1,-,-,TRBJ2-3,CASSPGTYPWDTQYF,TGCGCCAGCAGCCCAGGGACCTATCCTTGGGATACGCAGTATTTT
TRBV4-2,-,-,TRBJ1-3,CASSQPDSSGNTIYF,TGTGCCAGCAGCCAACCAGACAGCTCTGGAAACACCATATATTTT
TRBV5-1,TRBD2,-,TRBJ2-7,CASSLFAGGSVYEQYF,TGCGCCAGCAGCTTGTTTGCGGGAGGAAGCGTCTACGAGCAGTACTTC
TRBV21-1,-,once,TRBJ2-2,CASRGTSGNTGELFF,TGTGCCAGCAGAGGGACTAGCGGGAACACCGGGGAGCTGTTTTTT
TRBV11-3,-,-,TRBJ2-3,CASSPDYSDTQYF,TGTGCCAGCAGTCCGGACTACTCAGATACGCAGTATTTT
TRBV6-6,TRBD1,-,TRBJ1-2,CASSPSTGANYGYTF,TGTGCCAGCAGCCCGTCGACAGGGGCCAACTATGGCTACACCTTC
TRBV5-1,-,-,TRBJ1-5,CASSLGGGAREPQHF,TGCGCCAGCAGCTTGGGGGGTGGGGCGCGTGAACCCCAGCATTTT
TRBV19,-,-,TRBJ1-1,CASSIGREGEAFF,TGTGCCAGTAGTATCGGCAGGGAGGGTGAAGCTTTCTTT
TRBV2,-,once,TRBJ2-5,CASIRSFGGTQYF,TGTGCCAGCATTAGGTCGTTCGGGGGGACCCAGTACTTC
TRBV5-1,TRBD2,-,TRBJ2-3,CASSPKTSGKETDTQYF,TGCGCCAGCAGCCCAAAGACTAGCGGGAAGGAAACAGATACGCAGTATTTT
TRBV12-5,TRBD1,-,TRBJ1-1,CASALTGGTEAFF,TGTGCTAGTGCCCTGACAGGGGGCACTGAAGCTTTCTTT
TRBV2,-,-,TRBJ1-5,CASRSPSDQPQHF,TGTGCCAGCAGATCGCCTAGCGATCAGCCCCAGCATTTT
TRBV6-1,-,few,TRBJ1-2,CASNVGNYGYTF,TGTGCCAGCAACGTCGGTAACTATGGCTACACCTTC
TRBV4-1,TRBD2,-,TRBJ2-1,CASSQAGTSGRTRYNEQFF,TGCGCCAGCAGCCAAGCTGGGACTAGCGGGAGGACTAGATACAATGAGCAGTTCTTC
TRBV5-4,-,-,TRBJ2-7,CASSGDTMGEQYF,TGTGCCAGCAGTGGAGATACTATGGGGGAGCAGTACTTC
TRBV7-8,-,-,TRBJ2-5,CASHSNPVQETQYF,TGTGCCAGCCACAGTAACCCCGTCCAAGAGACCCAGTACTTC
TRBV6-6,-,few,TRBJ1-1,CAHWDGRGTEAFF,TGTGCCCATTGGGACGGCCGGGGGACTGAAGCTTTCTTT
TRBV5-1,-,-,TRBJ1-2,CASSSSTRGDYGYTF,TGCGCCAGCAGCTCTTCTACCCGAGGGGACTATGGCTACACCTTC
TRBV11-1,-,-,TRBJ2-7,CASSLGRSYEQYF,TGTGCCAGCAGCTTAGGGAGATCCTACGAGCAGTACTTC
TRBV7-3,TRBD2,-,TRBJ2-5,CASSAEAGEGTQYF,TGTGCCAGCAGCGCCGAAGCGGGAGAAGGGACCCAGTACTTC
TRBV18,-,-,TRBJ1-1,CASSLFDRNTEAFF,TGTGCCAGCTCACTTTTTGACAGGAACACTGAAGCTTTCTTT
TRBV6-1,-,-,TRBJ1-5,CASSGGGNQPQHF,TGTGCCAGCAGTGGAGGGGGAAATCAGCCCCAGCATTTT
TRBV7-3,-,-,TRBJ1-1,CASSLVGPGTEAFF,TGTGCCAGCAGCTTAGTTGGGCCCGGGACTGAAGCTTTCTTT
TRBV18,-,-,TRBJ2-5,CASSPPSSETQYF,TGTGCCAGCTCACCACCGAGCAGTGAGACCCAGTACTTC
TRBV29-1,TRBD1,-,TRBJ1-2,CSVGDRGYGYTF,TGCAGCGTAGGTGACAGGGGCTATGGCTACACCTTC
TRBV7-9,-,-,TRBJ2-1,CASVAAPMSHNEQFF,TGTGCCAGCGTTGCAGCCCCTATGAGCCACAATGAGCAGTTCTTC
TRBV5-1,TRBD2,-,TRBJ2-3,CASSLDSGSTDTQYF,TGCGCCAGCAGCTTGGATAGCGGGAGTACAGATACGCAGTATTTT
TRBV9,-,once,TRBJ1-2,CASSPPAAGGYTF,TGTGCCAGCAGCCCCCCGGCGGCGGGTGGCTACACCTTC